This T cell receptor (beta chain) was captured by sequencing in a study of human T cells and chemical hapten exposure. The overall study: Sensitization employed 2% DPC on about 2 cm by about 2 cm of upper inner arm skin. The patients, most of them female, presented with alopecia areata, totalis or universalis.

The time point denotes: patch test 3, about 24 weeks after DPC sensitization. The treatment here: therapeutic diphenylcyclopropenone sensitization with weekly scalp DPC. The library tagged individual cDNA molecules with unique molecular identifiers. Each CDR3 protein gets one entry after TCRdb re-called the RACE reads with MiXCR. Of roughly 71,000 distinct CDR3 sequences listed, 8.5% to 14% are singletons. General observations from the study: Large CDR3 similarity clusters arose significantly more often from expanded TCRs than from controls.

This clonotype was seen at least ten times. As yet, its antigen is unknown. Trimming removed 8 bases from V and 4 bases from J, with 14 bases in between. The CDR3 totals 14 residues. The clonotype was recovered from a woman aged 45 to 65 with alopecia areata. Some clones in this sample may be carry-over from other donors' samples. The specimen comprised whole blood, sampled in connection with sensitization to the hapten diphenylcyclopropenone (DPC). This chain uses TRBV12-3 or TRBV12-4 with TRBJ2-2, with a weak D call TRBD2 (5 bases). CDR3 sequence (DNA): TGTGCCAGCGCCTCCGGGAAGGCCACCGGGGAGCTGTTTTTT. Translation: CASASGKATGELFF.